This TCR beta chain came from a study of control samples from healthy donors and cancer patients. Germline lookup yields CDR1 SGHRS and CDR2 YFSETQ. This CDR3 is 17 amino acids long. The V end was cut by 2 bases, the J end by 0 bases, with 14 bases between. The table came from immunoSEQ multiplex PCR; TCRdb's copy has only in-frame clones and leaves some out. The sample shows about 140,000 clones, 75% to 90% of them seen only once. This TCR was recovered from a woman in her 30s in good health. Material for sequencing was blood. V is TRBV5-1 and J is TRBJ2-2; D might be TRBD2 (6 bases). The CDR3 DNA is TGCGCCAGCAGCTTCCCCGCTCGCGGGACGAACACCGGGGAGCTGTTTTTT. This sequence encodes CASSFPARGTNTGELFF. Full variable domain (missing parts from reference TRBV5-1 and TRBJ2-2): KAGVTQTPRYLIKTRGQQVTLSCSPISGHRSVSWYQQTPGQGLQFLFEYFSETQRNKGNFPGRFSGRQFSNSRSEMNVSTLELGDSALYLCASSFPARGTNTGELFFGEGSRLTVL.